The present entry profiles one TCR beta chain with its context. Germline V gene sequence: CDR1 SGHTA, CDR2 FQGNSA. CDR3 size: 16 residues. V lost 3 bases and J lost 0, with 9 bases in between. Profiling relied on immunoSEQ multiplex PCR, and the TCRdb table lists in-frame clones only, not all of them. The sample carries roughly 250,000 clones, roughly 87% recorded once. The source of the sample is a study of blood T cell repertoires in COVID-19. Whole-study context: Collection of acute and convalescent COVID-19 samples took place in the United States, Italy and Spain.

The chain recombines TRBV7-2 with TRBJ1-6, with a tentative D call TRBD1 (6 bases). Sequences were obtained from PBMCs or T cells enriched from blood (not recorded which). This TCR derives from a woman aged 25 to 45 with acute COVID-19. CDR3 nucleotides: TGTGCCAGCAGCTTGGACAGTACCTCCTATAATTCACCCCTCCACTTT. Its translation: CASSLDSTSYNSPLHF.